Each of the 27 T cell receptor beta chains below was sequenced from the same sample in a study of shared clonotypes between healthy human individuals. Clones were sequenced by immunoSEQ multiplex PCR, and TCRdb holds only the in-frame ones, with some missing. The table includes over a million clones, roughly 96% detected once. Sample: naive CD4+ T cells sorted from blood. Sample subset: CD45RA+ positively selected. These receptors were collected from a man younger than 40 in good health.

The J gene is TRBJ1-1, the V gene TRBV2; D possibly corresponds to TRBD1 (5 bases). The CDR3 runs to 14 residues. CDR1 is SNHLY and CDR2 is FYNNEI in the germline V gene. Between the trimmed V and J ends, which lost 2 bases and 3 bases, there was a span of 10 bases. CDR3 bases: TGTGCCAGCAGTGAATTAGGGGCGGACACTGAAGCTTTCTTT. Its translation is CASSELGADTEAFF.

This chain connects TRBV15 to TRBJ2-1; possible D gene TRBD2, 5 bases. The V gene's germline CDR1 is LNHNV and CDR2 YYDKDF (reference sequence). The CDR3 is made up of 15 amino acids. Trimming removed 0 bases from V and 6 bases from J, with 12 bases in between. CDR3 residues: CATSRDWRLVNEQFF. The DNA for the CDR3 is TGTGCCACCAGCAGAGATTGGAGGCTAGTCAATGAGCAGTTCTTC.

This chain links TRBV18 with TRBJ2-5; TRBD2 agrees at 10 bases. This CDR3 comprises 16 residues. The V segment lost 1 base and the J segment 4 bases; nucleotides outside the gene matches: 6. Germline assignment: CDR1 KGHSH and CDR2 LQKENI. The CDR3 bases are TGTGCCAGCTCACCACAGCCTAGGACTAGCGGAGAGACCCAGTACTTC. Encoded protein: CASSPQPRTSGETQYF.

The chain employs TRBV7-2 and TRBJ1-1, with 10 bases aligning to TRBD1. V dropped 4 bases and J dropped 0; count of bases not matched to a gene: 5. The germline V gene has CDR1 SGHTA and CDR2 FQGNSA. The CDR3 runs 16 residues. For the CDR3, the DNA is TGTGCCAGCAGCTCGACAGGGGGCGCCCTGAACACTGAAGCTTTCTTT. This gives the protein CASSSTGGALNTEAFF.

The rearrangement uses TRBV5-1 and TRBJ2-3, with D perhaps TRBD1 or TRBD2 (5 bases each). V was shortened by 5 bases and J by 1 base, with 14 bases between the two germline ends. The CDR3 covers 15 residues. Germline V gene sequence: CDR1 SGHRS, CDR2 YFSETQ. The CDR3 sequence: CASSRPGPGTDTQYF. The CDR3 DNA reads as TGCGCCAGCAGTAGGCCGGGACCCGGCACAGATACGCAGTATTTT.

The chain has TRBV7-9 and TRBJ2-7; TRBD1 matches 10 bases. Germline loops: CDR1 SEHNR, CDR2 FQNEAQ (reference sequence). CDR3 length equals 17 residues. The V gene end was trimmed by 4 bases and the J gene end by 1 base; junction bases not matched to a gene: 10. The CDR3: CASSSNRTGGGSYEQYF. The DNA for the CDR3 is TGTGCCAGCAGCTCAAACCGGACAGGGGGAGGTTCCTACGAGCAGTACTTC.

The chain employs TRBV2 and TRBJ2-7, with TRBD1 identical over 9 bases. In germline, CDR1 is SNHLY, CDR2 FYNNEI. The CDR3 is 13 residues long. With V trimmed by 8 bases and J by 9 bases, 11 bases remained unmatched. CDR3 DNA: TGTGCCAGCCTTACAGGGGGCTTCGATCGGCAGTACTTC. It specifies CASLTGGFDRQYF.

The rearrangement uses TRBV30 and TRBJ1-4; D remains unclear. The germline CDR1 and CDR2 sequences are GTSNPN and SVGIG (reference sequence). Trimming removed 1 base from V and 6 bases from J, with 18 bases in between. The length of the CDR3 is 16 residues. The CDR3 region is CAWSGLFQVGYEKLFF. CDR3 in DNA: TGTGCCTGGAGTGGGCTCTTTCAGGTGGGGTATGAAAAACTGTTTTTT.

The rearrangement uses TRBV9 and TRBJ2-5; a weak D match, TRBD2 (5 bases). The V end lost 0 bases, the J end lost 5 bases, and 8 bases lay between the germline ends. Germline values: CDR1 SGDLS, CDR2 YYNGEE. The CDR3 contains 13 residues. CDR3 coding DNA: TGTGCCAGCAGCGTAGGTTGGAGGGAGACCCAGTACTTC. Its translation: CASSVGWRETQYF. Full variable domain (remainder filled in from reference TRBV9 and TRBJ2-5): DSGVTQTPKHLITATGQRVTLRCSPRSGDLSVYWYQQSLDQGLQFLIQYYNGEERAKGNILERFSAQQFPDLHSELNLSSLELGDSALYFCASSVGWRETQYFGPGTRLLVL.

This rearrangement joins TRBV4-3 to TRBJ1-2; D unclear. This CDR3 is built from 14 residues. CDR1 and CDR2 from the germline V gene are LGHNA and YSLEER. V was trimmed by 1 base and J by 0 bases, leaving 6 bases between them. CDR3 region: CASSQGLSNYGYTF. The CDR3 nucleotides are TGCGCCAGCAGCCAAGGACTATCTAACTATGGCTACACCTTC.

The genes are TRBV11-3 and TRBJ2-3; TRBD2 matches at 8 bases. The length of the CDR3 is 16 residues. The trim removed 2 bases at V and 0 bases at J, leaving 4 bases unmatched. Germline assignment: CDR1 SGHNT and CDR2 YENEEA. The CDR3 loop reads CASSLSAGGSTDTQYF. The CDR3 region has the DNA TGTGCCAGCAGCTTATCGGCGGGAGGCAGCACAGATACGCAGTATTTT.

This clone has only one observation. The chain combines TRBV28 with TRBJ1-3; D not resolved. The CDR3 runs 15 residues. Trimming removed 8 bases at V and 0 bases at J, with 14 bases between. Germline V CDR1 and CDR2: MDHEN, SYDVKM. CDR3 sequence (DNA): TGTGCCAGCCGCGACCCAGTAGGCTCTGGAAACACCATATATTTT. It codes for CASRDPVGSGNTIYF.

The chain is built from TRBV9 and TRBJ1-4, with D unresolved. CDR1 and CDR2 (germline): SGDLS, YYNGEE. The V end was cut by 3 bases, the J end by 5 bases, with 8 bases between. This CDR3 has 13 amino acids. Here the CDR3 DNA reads TGTGCCAGCAGCGCGGACGGCAATGAAAAACTGTTTTTT. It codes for CASSADGNEKLFF. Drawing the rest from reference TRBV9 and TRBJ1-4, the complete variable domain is DSGVTQTPKHLITATGQRVTLRCSPRSGDLSVYWYQQSLDQGLQFLIQYYNGEERAKGNILERFSAQQFPDLHSELNLSSLELGDSALYFCASSADGNEKLFFGSGTQLSVL.

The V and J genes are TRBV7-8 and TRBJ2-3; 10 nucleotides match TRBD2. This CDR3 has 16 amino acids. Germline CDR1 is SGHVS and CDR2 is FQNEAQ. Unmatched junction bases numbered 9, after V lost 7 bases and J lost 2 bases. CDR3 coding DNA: TGTGCCAGCAAGGCCCGGACTAGCGGATACACAGATACGCAGTATTTT. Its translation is CASKARTSGYTDTQYF.

This CDR3 is CASSKRQGRTYEQYF. The CDR3 DNA reads as TGTGCCAGCAGCAAGAGACAGGGGCGGACCTACGAGCAGTACTTC. The chain carries TRBV5-4 and TRBJ2-7, with 8 bases lining up with TRBD1. This CDR3 is built from 15 residues. V was clipped by 4 bases and J by 2 bases; unmatched bases: 8. Germline V gene data show CDR1 as SGHNT and CDR2 as YYREEE (reference sequence). Based on the CDR3 plus reference TRBV5-4 and TRBJ2-7, the full variable domain is ETGVTQSPTHLIKTRGQQVTLRCSSQSGHNTVSWYQQALGQGPQFIFQYYREEENGRGNFPPRFSGLQFPNYSSELNVNALELDDSALYLCASSKRQGRTYEQYFGPGTRLTVT.

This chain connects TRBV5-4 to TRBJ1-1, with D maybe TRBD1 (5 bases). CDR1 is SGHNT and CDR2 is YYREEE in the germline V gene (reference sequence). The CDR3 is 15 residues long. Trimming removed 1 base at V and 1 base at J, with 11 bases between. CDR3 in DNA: TGTGCCAGCAGCTTGACAGGTCCCCCGAACACTGAAGCTTTCTTT. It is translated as CASSLTGPPNTEAFF.

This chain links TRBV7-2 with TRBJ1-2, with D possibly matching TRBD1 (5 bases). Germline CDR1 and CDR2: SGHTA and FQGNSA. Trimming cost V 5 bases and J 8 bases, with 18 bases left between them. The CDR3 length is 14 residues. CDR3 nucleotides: TGTGCCAGCAGCCGAGACAGTTCCGCAGGGGGCTACACCTTC. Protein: CASSRDSSAGGYTF. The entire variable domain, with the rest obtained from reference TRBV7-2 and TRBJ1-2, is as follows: GAGVSQSPSNKVTEKGKDVELRCDPISGHTALYWYRQSLGQGLEFLIYFQGNSAPDKSGLPSDRFSAERTGGSVSTLTIQRTQQEDSAVYLCASSRDSSAGGYTFGSGTRLTVV.

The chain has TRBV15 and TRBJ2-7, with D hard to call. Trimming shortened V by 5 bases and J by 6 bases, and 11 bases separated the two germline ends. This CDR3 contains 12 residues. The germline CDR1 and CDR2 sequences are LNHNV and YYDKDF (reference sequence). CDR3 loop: CATSRYDGEQYF. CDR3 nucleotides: TGTGCCACCAGCCGTTATGATGGCGAGCAGTACTTC. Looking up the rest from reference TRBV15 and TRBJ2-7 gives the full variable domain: DAMVIQNPRYQVTQFGKPVTLSCSQTLNHNVMYWYQQKSSQAPKLLFHYYDKDFNNEADTPDNFQSRRPNTSFCFLDIRSPGLGDTAMYLCATSRYDGEQYFGPGTRLTVT.

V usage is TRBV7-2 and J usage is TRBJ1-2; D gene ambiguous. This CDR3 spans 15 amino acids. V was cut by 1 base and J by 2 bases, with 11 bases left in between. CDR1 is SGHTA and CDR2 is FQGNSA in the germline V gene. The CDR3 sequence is CASSLEMGVNYGYTF. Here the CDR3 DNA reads TGTGCCAGCAGCTTAGAGATGGGTGTGAACTATGGCTACACCTTC.

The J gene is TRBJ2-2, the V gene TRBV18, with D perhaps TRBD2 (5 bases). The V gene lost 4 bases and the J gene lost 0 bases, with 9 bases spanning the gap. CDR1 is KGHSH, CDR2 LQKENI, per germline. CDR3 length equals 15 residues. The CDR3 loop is CASSRSEANTGELFF. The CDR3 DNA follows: TGTGCCAGCTCACGGTCGGAGGCGAACACCGGGGAGCTGTTTTTT.

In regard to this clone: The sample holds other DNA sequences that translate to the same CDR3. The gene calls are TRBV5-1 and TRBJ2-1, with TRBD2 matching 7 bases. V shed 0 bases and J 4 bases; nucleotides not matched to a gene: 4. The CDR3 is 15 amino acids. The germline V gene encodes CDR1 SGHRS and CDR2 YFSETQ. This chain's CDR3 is CASSLGASGYNEQFF. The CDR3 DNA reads TGCGCCAGCAGCTTGGGGGCTAGCGGATACAATGAGCAGTTCTTC. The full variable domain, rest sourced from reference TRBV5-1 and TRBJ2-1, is KAGVTQTPRYLIKTRGQQVTLSCSPISGHRSVSWYQQTPGQGLQFLFEYFSETQRNKGNFPGRFSGRQFSNSRSEMNVSTLELGDSALYLCASSLGASGYNEQFFGPGTRLTVL.

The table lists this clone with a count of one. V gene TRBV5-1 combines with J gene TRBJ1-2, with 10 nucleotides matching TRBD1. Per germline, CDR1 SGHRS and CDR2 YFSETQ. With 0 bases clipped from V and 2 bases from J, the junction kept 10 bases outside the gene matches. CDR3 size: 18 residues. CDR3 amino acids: CASSLVGSTGGANYGYTF. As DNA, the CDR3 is TGCGCCAGCAGCTTGGTCGGGTCGACAGGGGGCGCGAACTATGGCTACACCTTC.

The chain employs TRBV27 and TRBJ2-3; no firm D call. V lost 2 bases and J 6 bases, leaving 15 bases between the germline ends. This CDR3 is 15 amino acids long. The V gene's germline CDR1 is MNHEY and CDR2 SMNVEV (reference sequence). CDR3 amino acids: CASSLRRATSDTQYF. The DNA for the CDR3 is TGTGCCAGCAGTTTAAGGCGAGCGACCTCGGATACGCAGTATTTT.

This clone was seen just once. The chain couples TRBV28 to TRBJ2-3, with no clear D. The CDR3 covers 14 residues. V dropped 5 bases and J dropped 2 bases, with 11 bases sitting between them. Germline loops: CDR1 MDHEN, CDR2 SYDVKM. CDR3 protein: CASSPPAYTDTQYF. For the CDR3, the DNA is TGTGCCAGCAGTCCCCCCGCATACACAGATACGCAGTATTTT.

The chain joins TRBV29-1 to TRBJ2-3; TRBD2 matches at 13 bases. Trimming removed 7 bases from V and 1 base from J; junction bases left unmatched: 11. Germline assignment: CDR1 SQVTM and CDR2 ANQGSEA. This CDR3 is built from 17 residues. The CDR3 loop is CSALGTSGIGGTDTQYF. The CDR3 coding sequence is TGCAGCGCCCTTGGGACTAGCGGGATAGGGGGCACAGATACGCAGTATTTT.

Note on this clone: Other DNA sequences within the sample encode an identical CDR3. CDR3 in DNA: TGTGCCAGCAGTTTGTCAGGAGCCTACGAGCAGTACTTC. As protein: CASSLSGAYEQYF. The chain couples TRBV28 to TRBJ2-7; D remains unclear. This CDR3 region has 13 residues. CDR1 MDHEN and CDR2 SYDVKM come from the germline V gene. Trimming took off 3 bases at V and 2 bases at J, with 8 bases between the two ends.

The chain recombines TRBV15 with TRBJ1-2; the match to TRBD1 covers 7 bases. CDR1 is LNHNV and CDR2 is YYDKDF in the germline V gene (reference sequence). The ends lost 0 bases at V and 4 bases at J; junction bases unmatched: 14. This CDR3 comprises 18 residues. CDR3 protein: CATSRDTQRGGLGYGYTF. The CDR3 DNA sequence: TGTGCCACCAGCAGAGATACACAGCGAGGGGGCTTAGGCTATGGCTACACCTTC.